This T cell receptor beta chain was captured in a study of blood T cell repertoires in COVID-19. As for the study in general: In each case, the material was cDNA or gDNA derived from T cells, B-cell-depleted T cells, or PBMCs.

Profiling relied on immunoSEQ multiplex PCR, and the TCRdb table lists in-frame clones only, not all of them. The sample lists a few hundred thousand clones; roughly 80% were seen once. The participants were between about 18 and 90 years old and came from about two dozen US areas. Cohorts were based on clinical histories the participants reported. The study counted Cohort 3 donors as recovered given two negative PCRs, clearance, or symptom resolution. This CDR3 contains 14 residues. V trimming: 7 bases; J trimming: 5 bases; junction bases outside the gene matches: 7. Germline V CDR1 and CDR2: MNHEY, SMNVEV (reference sequence).

The sequenced material came from PBMCs or T cells enriched from blood (not recorded which). The clonotype was recovered from a man aged 45-65 years who had recovered from COVID-19. The chain carries TRBV27 and TRBJ2-2, with TRBD1 identical over 7 bases. CDR3 protein: CASTYRGGTGELFF. The CDR3 DNA reads as TGTGCCAGCACATACAGGGGTGGAACCGGGGAGCTGTTTTTT.